A single sample gave rise to the 18 T cell receptor beta chains below, sequenced in a study of cytomegalovirus exposure and HLA in healthy donors. Amplification used 60 Vbeta primers and 13 Jbeta primers. Here immunoSEQ multiplex PCR was the method, and the copy in TCRdb shows in-frame clones only, minus some. The data show roughly 100,000 clones, roughly four fifths seen once. Sequencing input: PBMCs. The receptors derive from a man aged 30 to 45 in good health and CMV-seropositive.

In its sample, this clone was seen a few times. V gene TRBV7-2 combines with J gene TRBJ2-1; TRBD2 matches at 7 bases. J lost 10 bases, V lost 10 bases, and 13 bases had no gene match. Germline V gene lookup returns CDR1 SGHTA and CDR2 FQGNSA. The CDR3 is made up of 13 amino acids. The CDR3 nucleotides are TGTGCCACCAAGGTCGCGGGAGAGGGGGAGCAGTTCTTC. It translates to CATKVAGEGEQFF.

The chain couples TRBV5-1 to TRBJ2-2; 7 bases agree with TRBD1. The V segment lost 4 bases and the J segment 5 bases; nucleotides outside the gene matches: 8. Germline values: CDR1 SGHRS, CDR2 YFSETQ. The CDR3 has 15 residues. Written as DNA, the CDR3 is TGCGCCAGCAGCAACCGGGACAGTCTAACCGGGGAGCTGTTTTTT. It translates to CASSNRDSLTGELFF.

The chain employs TRBV7-2 and TRBJ1-4; the match to TRBD1 covers 12 bases. CDR3 length: 18 amino acids. V lost 3 bases and J lost 3; bases outside the gene matches: 8. In germline, CDR1 is SGHTA, CDR2 FQGNSA. The CDR3 DNA reads as TGTGCCAGCAGCTTGGCGGGGACAGGGGGCTCTGCTAATGAAAAACTGTTTTTT. Translating gives CASSLAGTGGSANEKLFF. The entire variable domain, with the rest obtained from reference TRBV7-2 and TRBJ1-4, is as follows: GAGVSQSPSNKVTEKGKDVELRCDPISGHTALYWYRQSLGQGLEFLIYFQGNSAPDKSGLPSDRFSAERTGGSVSTLTIQRTQQEDSAVYLCASSLAGTGGSANEKLFFGSGTQLSVL.

The CDR3 DNA reads as TGTGCCAGCAGCTTCGGACAGGGCAATCAGCCCCAGCATTTT. Residues: CASSFGQGNQPQHF. The chain couples TRBV7-6 to TRBJ1-5, with 7 bases matching TRBD1. There are 14 residues in the CDR3. Trimming removed 3 bases from V and 2 bases from J; junction bases left unmatched: 1. Germline V CDR1 and CDR2: SGHVS, FNYEAQ. Full variable domain (remainder filled in from reference TRBV7-6 and TRBJ1-5): GAGVSQSPRYKVTKRGQDVALRCDPISGHVSLYWYRQALGQGPEFLTYFNYEAQQDKSGLPNDRFSAERPEGSISTLTIQRTEQRDSAMYRCASSFGQGNQPQHFGDGTRLSIL.

V and J are TRBV6-1 and TRBJ2-1; D not resolved. There are 14 residues in the CDR3. From germline, CDR1 is MNHNS and CDR2 SASEGT. Trimming removed 3 bases from V and 2 bases from J, with 8 bases in between. CDR3 sequence (DNA): TGTGCCAGCAGTGAGAGCGCAACCTACAATGAGCAGTTCTTC. It specifies CASSESATYNEQFF.

The V and J genes are TRBV12-5 and TRBJ1-5, with TRBD1 identical over 8 bases. The CDR3 consists of 16 residues. CDR1 is LGHNT and CDR2 is FRNRAP in the germline V gene. With V trimmed by 3 bases and J by 2 bases, 6 bases remained unmatched. The CDR3 is CASGFSGGAGNQPQHF. CDR3 DNA sequence: TGTGCTAGTGGTTTTTCAGGGGGCGCTGGCAATCAGCCCCAGCATTTT.

This rearrangement joins TRBV7-2 to TRBJ2-3, with D tentatively TRBD1 (5 bases). Trimming took off 1 base at V and 0 bases at J, with 11 bases between the two ends. Germline CDR1 SGHTA, CDR2 FQGNSA. The CDR3 is 16 amino acids. As DNA, the CDR3 is TGTGCCAGCAGCTTAGAGGGGCGGACAAGCACAGATACGCAGTATTTT. It is translated as CASSLEGRTSTDTQYF.

This chain uses TRBV2 with TRBJ2-1, with D maybe TRBD1 (5 bases). This CDR3 has 13 amino acids. CDR1 is SNHLY and CDR2 is FYNNEI in the germline V gene. V lost 8 bases to trimming and J lost 7 bases, with 15 bases between them. The CDR3 protein is CASLPDNLNEQFF. The CDR3 DNA reads as TGTGCCAGCCTGCCGGACAATCTGAATGAGCAGTTCTTC.

The chain combines TRBV13 with TRBJ2-1, with D perhaps TRBD1 (7 bases). There are 15 residues in the CDR3. The V end lost 3 bases, the J end lost 2 bases, and 11 bases lay between the germline ends. Germline values: CDR1 PRHDT, CDR2 FYEKMQ (reference sequence). The CDR3 DNA reads TGTGCCAGCAGCTTGGAGGGGGCCCCCTACAATGAGCAGTTCTTC. Protein: CASSLEGAPYNEQFF. The full variable domain, completed using reference TRBV13 and TRBJ2-1, is AAGVIQSPRHLIKEKRETATLKCYPIPRHDTVYWYQQGPGQDPQFLISFYEKMQSDKGSIPDRFSAQQFSDYHSELNMSSLELGDSALYFCASSLEGAPYNEQFFGPGTRLTVL.

V gene TRBV5-6 combines with J gene TRBJ2-7; a possible D gene is TRBD1 (5 bases). V shed 3 bases and J shed 3 bases, with 16 bases lying between them. Germline V gene lookup returns CDR1 SGHDT and CDR2 YYEEEE. This CDR3 is built from 15 residues. The CDR3 protein is CASSYLQVRNYEQYF. The CDR3 DNA reads as TGTGCCAGCAGCTACTTACAGGTGAGGAACTACGAGCAGTACTTC. The complete variable domain, with remaining parts taken from reference TRBV5-6 and TRBJ2-7, reads DAGVTQSPTHLIKTRGQQVTLRCSPKSGHDTVSWYQQALGQGPQFIFQYYEEEERQRGNFPDRFSGHQFPNYSSELNVNALLLGDSALYLCASSYLQVRNYEQYFGPGTRLTVT.

To note about this clone: Other nucleotide sequences from this sample produce the same CDR3. The genes are TRBV27 and TRBJ1-6, with D tentatively TRBD1 (6 bases). The CDR3 spans 15 residues. The V end lost 3 bases, the J end lost 4 bases, and 10 bases lay between the germline ends. Germline V gene lookup returns CDR1 MNHEY and CDR2 SMNVEV (reference sequence). The DNA for the CDR3 is TGTGCCAGCAGTTTTACAGGGTTATATAATTCACCCCTCCACTTT. Residues: CASSFTGLYNSPLHF.

V usage is TRBV5-1 and J usage is TRBJ2-2, with 8 bases lining up with TRBD1. The CDR3 loop spans 12 amino acids. Germline CDR1 SGHRS, CDR2 YFSETQ. V lost 4 bases and J lost 12; bases outside the gene matches: 5. This chain's CDR3 is CASSPGQEKLFF. CDR3 in DNA: TGCGCCAGCAGCCCGGGACAGGAGAAGCTGTTTTTT.

The V and J genes are TRBV7-9 and TRBJ2-7, with unresolved D. This CDR3 has 16 residues. CDR1 and CDR2 from the germline V gene are SEHNR and FQNEAQ (reference sequence). Between the trimmed V and J ends, which lost 5 bases and 0 bases, there was a span of 17 bases. The CDR3 DNA reads TGTGCCAGCAGCCTGGGCCGGCCGATGGGCTCCTACGAGCAGTACTTC. It codes for CASSLGRPMGSYEQYF.

The V gene is TRBV19, the J gene TRBJ1-5; 7 bases map to TRBD1. CDR3 length: 15 amino acids. J was trimmed by 3 bases and V by 4 bases; bases with no gene match: 6. Germline loops: CDR1 LNHDA, CDR2 SQIVND (reference sequence). The CDR3 sequence is CASSTGTVFNQPQHF. The CDR3 bases are TGTGCCAGTAGTACCGGGACAGTTTTCAATCAGCCCCAGCATTTT.

Sample share makes this clone large. One end of the junction is discordant with germline, which a read error may explain. This chain connects TRBV6-4 to TRBJ2-6; D perhaps matches TRBD2 (5 bases). The CDR3 has 14 amino acids. Germline V lookup: CDR1 MRHNA, CDR2 SNTAGT. The CDR3 here is CASSDTSGVNVLTF. For the CDR3, the DNA is TGTGCCAGCAGTGACACTAGTGGGGTCAACGTCCTGACTTTC.

This sequence joins TRBV19 and TRBJ1-5; 8 nucleotides agree with TRBD1. V lost 5 bases, J lost 4 bases, and 4 bases stayed unmatched. CDR3 length: 14 residues. Germline CDR1 reads LNHDA; CDR2 reads SQIVND (reference sequence). For the CDR3, the DNA is TGTGCCAGTAGTGAGGACAGGGTTAATCAGCCCCAGCATTTT. It codes for CASSEDRVNQPQHF.

This rearrangement joins TRBV14 to TRBJ1-1, with 10 bases matching TRBD1. The germline V gene encodes CDR1 SGHDN and CDR2 FVKESK. CDR3 length: 15 amino acids. The V and J ends lost 4 bases and 6 bases, in that order; junction bases with no gene match: 8. The CDR3 nucleotides read TGTGCCAGCAGCCGCGGGACAGGGGCAAACGCTGAAGCTTTCTTT. Translation: CASSRGTGANAEAFF.

The rearrangement links TRBV27 to TRBJ2-7, with a weak D call TRBD2 (6 bases). Trimming removed 3 bases from V and 3 bases from J, with 15 bases in between. This CDR3 comprises 15 residues. Germline V gene lookup returns CDR1 MNHEY and CDR2 SMNVEV (reference sequence). The CDR3 DNA reads TGTGCCAGCAGTTTTTCGGGAGTAGGAGGCTACGAGCAGTACTTC. It translates to CASSFSGVGGYEQYF.